These 5 T cell receptor beta chains were sequenced from one sample in a study of PD-L1 blockade in urothelial cancer (dated by TCRdb to about 2017). The library was obtained by the immunoSEQ multiplex PCR assay. As stored in TCRdb, this immuneACCESS dataset retains in-frame rearrangements with V and J assigned. A fraction of the clones does not appear; measured against another copy, unresolved V genes explain less than half of the discrepancy, and the remainder lacks a known reason. The sample table holds about 50,000 clones, of which roughly 89% were seen once. The ten largest account for approximately 14% of the sample. The sample's time point label, decoded: pretreatment peripheral blood. The source material was PBMCs, sampled around atezolizumab (anti-PD-L1) treatment. These receptors originate from a woman aged 55-75 years with urothelial cancer.

This clone appeared once. This CDR3 is CASRETSGVSYEQYF. Written as DNA, the CDR3 is TGTGCCAGCAGGGAGACTAGCGGGGTCTCCTACGAGCAGTACTTC. J is TRBJ2-7 and V is TRBV27, with 11 nucleotides matching TRBD2. This CDR3 has 15 amino acids. Germline V gives CDR1 MNHEY, CDR2 SMNVEV (reference sequence). V was clipped by 6 bases and J by 0 bases; unmatched bases: 4.

V and J are TRBV5-4 and TRBJ1-3; D not resolved. Trimming cost V 0 bases and J 0 bases, with 7 bases left between them. This CDR3 is built from 15 residues. The germline V gene encodes CDR1 SGHNT and CDR2 YYREEE (reference sequence). This CDR3 reads CASSLDRSSGNTIYF. Here the CDR3 DNA reads TGTGCCAGCAGCTTGGACCGCAGCTCTGGAAACACCATATATTTT.

V and J are TRBV14 and TRBJ2-7; D unresolved. Germline V CDR1 and CDR2: SGHDN, FVKESK. This CDR3 is 12 amino acids long. Trimming shortened V by 3 bases and J by 3 bases, and 6 bases separated the two germline ends. In DNA, the CDR3 is TGTGCCAGCAGCCACACGGGCTACGAGCAGTACTTC. It is translated as CASSHTGYEQYF. The full variable domain, completed using reference TRBV14 and TRBJ2-7, is EAGVTQFPSHSVIEKGQTVTLRCDPISGHDNLYWYRRVMGKEIKFLLHFVKESKQDESGMPNNRFLAERTGGTYSTLKVQPAELEDSGVYFCASSHTGYEQYFGPGTRLTVT.

The rearrangement joins TRBV14 to TRBJ2-7; 9 nucleotides agree with TRBD2. The V and J ends lost 1 base and 9 bases, in that order; junction bases with no gene match: 10. The CDR3 loop spans 15 amino acids. Per germline, CDR1 SGHDN and CDR2 FVKESK. This CDR3 is CASSQAGTSSKGQYF. The CDR3 region has the DNA TGTGCCAGCAGCCAAGCTGGGACTAGCTCAAAAGGGCAGTACTTC. The variable domain in full, completed from reference TRBV14 and TRBJ2-7, reads EAGVTQFPSHSVIEKGQTVTLRCDPISGHDNLYWYRRVMGKEIKFLLHFVKESKQDESGMPNNRFLAERTGGTYSTLKVQPAELEDSGVYFCASSQAGTSSKGQYFGPGTRLTVT.

This clone appeared once. This chain links TRBV11-2 with TRBJ1-6, with D hard to call. V lost 2 bases to trimming and J lost 10 bases, with 6 bases between them. Germline V CDR1 and CDR2: SGHAT, FQNNGV. CDR3 length equals 12 residues. The CDR3, as DNA: TGTGCCAGCAGCTTAAATCGGTCACCCCTCCACTTT. Its translation is CASSLNRSPLHF.